These 3 T cell receptor beta chains share one sample of origin, sequenced in a study of HIV-infected patients and healthy controls. Alpha and beta constant-region primers primed reverse transcription of around 500 ng RNA. Alpha and beta chain libraries were made separately by chain-specific third strand synthesis with multiplexing indices. TCRdb reanalysed the 5' RACE reads using MiXCR and keeps one entry per CDR3 protein. The table includes 10,000 to 15,000 distinct CDR3 sequences, around 9% detected once. All unsorted peripheral T cells were captured because whole blood was used without fractionation. The sequenced sample was blood, obtained before antiretroviral therapy. The receptors were sampled from an adult with HIV infection. The donor label of this sample is uncertain.

The chain joins TRBV7-2 to TRBJ2-3; D is possibly TRBD1 or TRBD2 (7 bases each). Trimming stripped 2 bases from V and 2 bases from J, with 17 bases between. The CDR3 extends over 17 amino acids. CDR1 is SGHTA and CDR2 is FQGNSA in the germline V gene. The CDR3 DNA reads as TGTGCCAGCAGCTTAAAAGGGGGGGACAGCCTCACAGATACGCAGTATTTT. Residues: CASSLKGGDSLTDTQYF.

This clonotype appeared many times. This CDR3 reads CASRPGQARTDTQYF. For the CDR3, the DNA is TGTGCCAGCAGACCGGGACAGGCACGCACAGATACGCAGTATTTT. The chain combines TRBV6-2 or TRBV6-3 with TRBJ2-3; 8 bases are shared with TRBD1. Germline V CDR1 and CDR2: MNHEY, SVGEGT. This CDR3 has 15 amino acids. The trim removed 6 bases at V and 1 base at J, leaving 6 bases unmatched.

In its sample, this clonotype was seen many times. The gene calls are TRBV5-6 and TRBJ2-6, with D perhaps matching TRBD1 (5 bases). Trimming took 2 bases from V and 2 from J, leaving 11 bases between them. The CDR3 totals 16 residues. From germline, CDR1 is SGHDT and CDR2 YYEEEE. Here the CDR3 DNA reads TGTGCCAGCAGCTTACAGGTTTATACTGGGGCCAACGTCCTGACTTTC. This sequence encodes CASSLQVYTGANVLTF.